This TCR beta chain derives from a study of follicular helper T cells after annual influenza vaccination. The count of this clone is one. Time point reported: 2015-2016 season, 7 days after influenza vaccination. Per germline, CDR1 SGHAT and CDR2 FQNNGV. V lost 6 bases, J lost 0 bases, and 11 bases lay in between. The CDR3 totals 15 residues. The data were produced by immunoSEQ multiplex PCR, yet TCRdb's version contains in-frame clones alone and is incomplete. The sample includes about 9,700 clones, approximately 87% seen only once; the top ten take approximately 0.37%. The specimen comprised CXCR5- memory CD4+ T cells sorted from blood, sampled 7 days after influenza vaccination. This TCR was sampled from an adult who received the influenza vaccine. This sequence joins TRBV11-2 and TRBJ2-2; D gene uncertain. The CDR3 sequence is CASSFTKTNTGELFF. CDR3 coding DNA: TGTGCCAGCAGTTTCACAAAAACGAACACCGGGGAGCTGTTTTTT.